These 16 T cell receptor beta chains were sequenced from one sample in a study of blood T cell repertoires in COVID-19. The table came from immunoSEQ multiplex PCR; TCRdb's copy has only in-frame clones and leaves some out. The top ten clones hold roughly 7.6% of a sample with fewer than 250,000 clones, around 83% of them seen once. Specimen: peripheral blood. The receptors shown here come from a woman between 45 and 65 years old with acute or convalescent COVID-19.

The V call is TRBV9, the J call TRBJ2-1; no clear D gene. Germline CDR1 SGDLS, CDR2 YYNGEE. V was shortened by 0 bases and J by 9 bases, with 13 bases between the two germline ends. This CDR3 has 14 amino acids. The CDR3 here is CASSVERKPLEQFF. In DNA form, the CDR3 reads TGTGCCAGCAGCGTAGAACGTAAGCCCCTTGAGCAGTTCTTC.

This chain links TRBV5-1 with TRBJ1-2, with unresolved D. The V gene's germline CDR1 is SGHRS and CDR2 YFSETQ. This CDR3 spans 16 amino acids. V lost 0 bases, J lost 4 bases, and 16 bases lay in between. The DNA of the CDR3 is TGCGCCAGCAGCTTGGGGTGGGCTATACCCGTCTATGGCTACACCTTC. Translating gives CASSLGWAIPVYGYTF.

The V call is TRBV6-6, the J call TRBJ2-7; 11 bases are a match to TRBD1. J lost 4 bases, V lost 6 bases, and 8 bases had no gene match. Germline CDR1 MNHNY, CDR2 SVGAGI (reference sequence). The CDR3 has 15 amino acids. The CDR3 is CASRSDRGPTYEQYF. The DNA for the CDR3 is TGTGCCAGCAGGTCGGACAGGGGGCCTACATACGAGCAGTACTTC.

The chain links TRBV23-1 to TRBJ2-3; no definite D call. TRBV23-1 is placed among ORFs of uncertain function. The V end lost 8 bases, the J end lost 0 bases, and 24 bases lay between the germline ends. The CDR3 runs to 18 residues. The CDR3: CASPSLEEVLQSTDTQYF. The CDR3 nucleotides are TGCGCCAGCCCATCCTTAGAAGAGGTCTTACAAAGCACAGATACGCAGTATTTT.

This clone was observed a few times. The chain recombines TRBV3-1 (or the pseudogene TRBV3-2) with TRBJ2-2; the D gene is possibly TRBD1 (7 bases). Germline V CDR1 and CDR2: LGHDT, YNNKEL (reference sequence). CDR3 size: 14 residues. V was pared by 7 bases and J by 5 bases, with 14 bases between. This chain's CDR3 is CASTTGAGTGELFF. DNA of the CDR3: TGTGCCAGCACCACAGGGGCGGGGACCGGGGAGCTGTTTTTT.

The CDR3 sequence: CSAIGAGQFF. Written as DNA, the CDR3 is TGCAGTGCCATAGGGGCTGGCCAGTTCTTC. This chain uses TRBV20-1 with TRBJ2-1; D is perhaps TRBD1 (5 bases). The germline CDR1 and CDR2 sequences are DFQATT and SNEGSKA (reference sequence). The CDR3 extends over 10 amino acids. V lost 6 bases, J lost 13 bases, and 13 bases lay in between.

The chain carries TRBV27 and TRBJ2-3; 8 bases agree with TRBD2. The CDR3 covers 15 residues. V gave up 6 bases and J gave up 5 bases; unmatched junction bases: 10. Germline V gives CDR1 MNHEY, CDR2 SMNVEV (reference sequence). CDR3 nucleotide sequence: TGTGCCAGCAGCAGAAGCGGGAGAGGAGGAGATACGCAGTATTTT. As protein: CASSRSGRGGDTQYF.

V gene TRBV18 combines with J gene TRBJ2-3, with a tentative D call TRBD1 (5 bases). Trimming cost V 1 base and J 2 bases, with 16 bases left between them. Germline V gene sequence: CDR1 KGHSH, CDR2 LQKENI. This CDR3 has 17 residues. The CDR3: CASSPQASQGPTDTQYF. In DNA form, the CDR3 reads TGTGCCAGCTCACCACAAGCGAGCCAGGGCCCCACAGATACGCAGTATTTT.

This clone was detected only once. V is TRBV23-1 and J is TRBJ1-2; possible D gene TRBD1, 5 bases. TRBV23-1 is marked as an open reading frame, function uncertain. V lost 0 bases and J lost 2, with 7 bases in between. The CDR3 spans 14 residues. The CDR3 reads CASSQSGENYGYTF. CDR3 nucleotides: TGCGCCAGCAGTCAATCAGGGGAAAACTATGGCTACACCTTC.

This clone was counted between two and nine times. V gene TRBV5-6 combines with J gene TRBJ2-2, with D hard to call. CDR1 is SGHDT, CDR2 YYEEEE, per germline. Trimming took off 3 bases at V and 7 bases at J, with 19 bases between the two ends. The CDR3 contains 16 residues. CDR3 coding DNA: TGTGCCAGCAGCTGGGCAGGTAACCCCTATGACGGGGAGCTGTTTTTT. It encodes CASSWAGNPYDGELFF.

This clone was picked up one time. The CDR3: CASSLWPSTRGTEAFF. CDR3 in DNA: TGTGCCAGCAGCTTATGGCCATCCACCCGCGGGACTGAAGCTTTCTTT. The chain recombines TRBV7-3 with TRBJ1-1; D not resolved. The CDR3 covers 16 residues. V was trimmed by 2 bases and J by 5 bases, leaving 18 bases between them. Germline assignment: CDR1 SGHTA and CDR2 FQGTGA.

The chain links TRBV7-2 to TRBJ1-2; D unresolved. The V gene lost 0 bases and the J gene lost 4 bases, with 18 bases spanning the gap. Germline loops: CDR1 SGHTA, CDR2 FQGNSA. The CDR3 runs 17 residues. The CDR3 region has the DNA TGTGCCAGCAGCTTAGCATCAGGTCGGCTGACTACCTATGGCTACACCTTC. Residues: CASSLASGRLTTYGYTF.

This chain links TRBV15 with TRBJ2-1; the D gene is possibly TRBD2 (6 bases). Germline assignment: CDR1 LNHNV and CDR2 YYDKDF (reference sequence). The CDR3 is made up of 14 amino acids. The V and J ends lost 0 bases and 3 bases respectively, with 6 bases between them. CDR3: CATSRDGSYNEQFF. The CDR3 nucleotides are TGTGCCACCAGCAGAGACGGGAGCTACAATGAGCAGTTCTTC.

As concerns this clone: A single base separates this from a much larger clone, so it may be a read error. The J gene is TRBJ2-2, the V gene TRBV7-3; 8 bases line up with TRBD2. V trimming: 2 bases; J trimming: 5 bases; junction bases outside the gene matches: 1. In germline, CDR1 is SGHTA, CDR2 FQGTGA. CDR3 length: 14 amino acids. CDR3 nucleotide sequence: TGTGCCAGCAGCTTAGCGGGAGGAACCGGGGAGCTGTTTTTT. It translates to CASSLAGGTGELFF.

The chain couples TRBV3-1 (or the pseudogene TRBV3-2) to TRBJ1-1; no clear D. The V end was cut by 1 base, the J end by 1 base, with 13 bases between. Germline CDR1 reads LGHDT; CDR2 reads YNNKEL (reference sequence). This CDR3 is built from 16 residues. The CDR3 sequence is CASSQGVGASNTEAFF. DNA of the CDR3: TGTGCCAGCAGCCAAGGGGTGGGCGCTTCGAACACTGAAGCTTTCTTT.

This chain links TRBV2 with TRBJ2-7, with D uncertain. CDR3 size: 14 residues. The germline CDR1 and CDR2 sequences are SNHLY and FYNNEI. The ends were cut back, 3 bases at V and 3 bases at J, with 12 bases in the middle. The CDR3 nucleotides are TGTGCCAGCAGTGATGATGCTAGATTCTACGAGCAGTACTTC. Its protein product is CASSDDARFYEQYF. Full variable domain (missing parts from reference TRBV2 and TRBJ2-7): EPEVTQTPSHQVTQMGQEVILRCVPISNHLYFYWYRQILGQKVEFLVSFYNNEISEKSEIFDDQFSVERPDGSNFTLKIRSTKLEDSAMYFCASSDDARFYEQYFGPGTRLTVT.